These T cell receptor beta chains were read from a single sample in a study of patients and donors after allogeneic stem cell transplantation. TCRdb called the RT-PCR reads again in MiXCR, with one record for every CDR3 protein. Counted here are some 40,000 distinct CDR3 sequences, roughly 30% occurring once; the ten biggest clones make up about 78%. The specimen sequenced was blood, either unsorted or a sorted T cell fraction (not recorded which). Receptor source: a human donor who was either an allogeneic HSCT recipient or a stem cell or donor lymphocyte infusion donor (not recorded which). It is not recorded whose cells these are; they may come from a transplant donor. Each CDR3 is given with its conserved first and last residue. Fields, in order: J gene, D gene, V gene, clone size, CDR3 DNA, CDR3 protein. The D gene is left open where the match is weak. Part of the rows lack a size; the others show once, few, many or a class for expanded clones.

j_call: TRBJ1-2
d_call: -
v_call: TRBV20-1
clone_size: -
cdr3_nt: TGCAGTGCTAGAGTTGATAGGAGCTATGGCTACACCTTC
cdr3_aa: CSARVDRSYGYTF

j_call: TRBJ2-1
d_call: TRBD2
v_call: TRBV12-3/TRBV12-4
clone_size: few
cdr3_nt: TGTGCCAGCAGTTTCTATAGGACTAGCGGGAGAAAAAATGAGCAGTTCTTC
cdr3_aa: CASSFYRTSGRKNEQFF

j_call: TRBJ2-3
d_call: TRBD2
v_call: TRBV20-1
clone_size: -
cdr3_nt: TGCAGTGCCGAGGGCCCTAGCGGGAGGGCAGCAGATACGCAGTATTTT
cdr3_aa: CSAEGPSGRAADTQYF

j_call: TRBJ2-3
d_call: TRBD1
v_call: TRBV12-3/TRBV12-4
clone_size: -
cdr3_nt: TGTGCCAGCAGTTTAGAGGACAGGGGTTTTACGCAGTATTTT
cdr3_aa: CASSLEDRGFTQYF

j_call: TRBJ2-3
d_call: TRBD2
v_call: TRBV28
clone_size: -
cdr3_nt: TGTGCCAGCAGCCTCACCGGGACTAGCGGCACAGATACGCAGTATTTT
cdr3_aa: CASSLTGTSGTDTQYF

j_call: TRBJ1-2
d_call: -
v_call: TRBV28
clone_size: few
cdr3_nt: TGTGCCAGCAGTTTTCCCCCTTCATATGGCTACACCTTC
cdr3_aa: CASSFPPSYGYTF

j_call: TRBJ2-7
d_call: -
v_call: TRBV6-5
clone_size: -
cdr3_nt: TGTGCCAGCAGTTACTCGGGAGTTATGTCCTACGAGCAGTACTTC
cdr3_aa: CASSYSGVMSYEQYF

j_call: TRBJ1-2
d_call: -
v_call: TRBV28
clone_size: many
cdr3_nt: TGTGCCACCCGAGGCCTTTCACACTATGGCTACACCTTC
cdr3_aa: CATRGLSHYGYTF

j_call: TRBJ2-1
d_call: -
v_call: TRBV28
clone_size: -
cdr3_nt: TGTGCCAGCAGCCGCCCCATTCCCCTCGATAGCTCCTACAATGAGCAGTTCTTC
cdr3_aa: CASSRPIPLDSSYNEQFF

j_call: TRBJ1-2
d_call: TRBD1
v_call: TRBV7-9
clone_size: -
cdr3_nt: TGTGCCAGCAGGCCGACAGGGGCGACTTTATATGGCTACACCTTC
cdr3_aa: CASRPTGATLYGYTF

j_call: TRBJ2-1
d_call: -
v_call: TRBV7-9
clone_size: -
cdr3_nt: TGTGCCAGCAGCTCGATCGAGGCCCCCTACAATGAGCAGTTCTTC
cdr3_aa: CASSSIEAPYNEQFF

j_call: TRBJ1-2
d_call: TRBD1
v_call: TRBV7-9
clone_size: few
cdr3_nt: TGTGCCAGCAGCCCCCTCGGGACAGGCCCCGTAAACTATGGCTACACCTTC
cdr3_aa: CASSPLGTGPVNYGYTF

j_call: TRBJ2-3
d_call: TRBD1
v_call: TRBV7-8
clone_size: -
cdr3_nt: TGTGCCAGCAGCTTAGTCCGGGACAGGGTCCCAGATACGCAGTATTTT
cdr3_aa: CASSLVRDRVPDTQYF

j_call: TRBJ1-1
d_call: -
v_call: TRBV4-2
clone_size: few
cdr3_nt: TGTGCCAGCAGCCAAGAACGGGGAGCAGCTTTCTTT
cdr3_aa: CASSQERGAAFF

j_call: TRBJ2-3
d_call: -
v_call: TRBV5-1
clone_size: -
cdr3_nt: TGCGCCAGCAGCCAGGGGGATACGCAGTATTTT
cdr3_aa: CASSQGDTQYF

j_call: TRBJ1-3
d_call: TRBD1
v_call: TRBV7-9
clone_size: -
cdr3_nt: TGTGCCAGCAGCCCGTGGACAGGCGGCATCTTACGCTCTGGAAACACCATATATTTT
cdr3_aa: CASSPWTGGILRSGNTIYF

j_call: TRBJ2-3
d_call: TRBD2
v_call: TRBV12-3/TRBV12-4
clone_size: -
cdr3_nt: TGTGCCAGCAGCCTAAGCGGGGTTAGCACAGATACGCAGTATTTT
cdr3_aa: CASSLSGVSTDTQYF

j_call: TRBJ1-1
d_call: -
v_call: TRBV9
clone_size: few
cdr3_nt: TGTGCCAGCAGCGTAGGACACCCGAACACTGAAGCTTTCTTT
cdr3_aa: CASSVGHPNTEAFF

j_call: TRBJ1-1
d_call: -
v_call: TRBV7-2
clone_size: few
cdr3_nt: TGTGCCAGCAGCGGGTTGAGGGGAGCGGAGACTGAAGCTTTCTTT
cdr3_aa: CASSGLRGAETEAFF

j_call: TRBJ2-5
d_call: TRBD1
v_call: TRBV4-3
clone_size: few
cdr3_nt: TGCGCCAGCAGCCCGGGACAGTTTGGGGAGACCCAGTACTTC
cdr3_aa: CASSPGQFGETQYF

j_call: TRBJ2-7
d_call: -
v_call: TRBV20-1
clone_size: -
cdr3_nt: TGCAGTGCTAGAGGATTTCAGGTTTCCTACGAGCAGTACTTC
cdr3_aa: CSARGFQVSYEQYF

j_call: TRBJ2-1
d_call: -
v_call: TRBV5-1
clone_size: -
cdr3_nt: TGCGCCAGCAGCTTGGAATTGGGTGAGCAGTTCTTC
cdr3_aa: CASSLELGEQFF

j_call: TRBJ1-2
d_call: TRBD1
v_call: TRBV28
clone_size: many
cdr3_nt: TGTGCCAGCAGCCTGAGTGGGACAGGGGGACACTATGGCTACACCTTC
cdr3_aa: CASSLSGTGGHYGYTF

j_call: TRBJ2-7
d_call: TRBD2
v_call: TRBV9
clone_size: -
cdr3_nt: TGTGCCAGCTCAGCCAGCGGGAGACGATACGAGCAGTACTTC
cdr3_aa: CASSASGRRYEQYF

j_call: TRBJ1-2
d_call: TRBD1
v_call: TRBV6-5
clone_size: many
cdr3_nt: TGTGCCAGCGGACAGGGGGATGGCTACACCTTC
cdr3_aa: CASGQGDGYTF

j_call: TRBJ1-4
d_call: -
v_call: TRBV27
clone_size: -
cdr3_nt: TGTGCCAGCAGTACACCCAGCGGCATTGGGGAAAAACTGTTTTTT
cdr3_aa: CASSTPSGIGEKLFF

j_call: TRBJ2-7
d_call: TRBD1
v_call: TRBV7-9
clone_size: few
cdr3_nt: TGTGCCAGCAGCCTGGGACAGTTCTACGAGCAGTACTTC
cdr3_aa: CASSLGQFYEQYF

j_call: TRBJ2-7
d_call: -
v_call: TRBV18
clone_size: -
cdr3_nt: TGTGCCAGCTCACCAGGTCGGTCTGGCCAGTACGAGCAGTACTTC
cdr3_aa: CASSPGRSGQYEQYF

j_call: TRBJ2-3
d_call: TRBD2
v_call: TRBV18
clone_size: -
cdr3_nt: TGTGCCAGCTCACCCTCGGGACTAGCGGGAGGCTACACAGATACGCAGTATTTT
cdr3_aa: CASSPSGLAGGYTDTQYF

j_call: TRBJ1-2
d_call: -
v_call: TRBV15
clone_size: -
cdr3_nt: TGTGCCACCAGCAGGCAGGACTATGGCTACACCTTC
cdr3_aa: CATSRQDYGYTF

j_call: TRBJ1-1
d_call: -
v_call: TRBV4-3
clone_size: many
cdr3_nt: TGCGCCAGCAGCCAAGTTTTAGGAGCTGGCACTGAAGCTTTCTTT
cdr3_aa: CASSQVLGAGTEAFF

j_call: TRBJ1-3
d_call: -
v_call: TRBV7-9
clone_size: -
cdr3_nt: TGTGCCAGCAGCTTAGTAGGTGGACAGCAGAACTCTGGAAACACCATATATTTT
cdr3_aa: CASSLVGGQQNSGNTIYF

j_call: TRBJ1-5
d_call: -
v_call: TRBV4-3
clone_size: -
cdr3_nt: TGCGCCAGCAGCCAAGATCAGAGTCAGCCCCAGCATTTT
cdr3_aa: CASSQDQSQPQHF

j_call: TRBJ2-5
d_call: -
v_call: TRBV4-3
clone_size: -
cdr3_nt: TGCGCCAGCAGCCAAGTATTCGGGAGTGGGGAGACCCAGTACTTC
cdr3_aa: CASSQVFGSGETQYF

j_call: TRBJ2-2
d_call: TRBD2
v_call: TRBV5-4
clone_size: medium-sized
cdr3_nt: TGTGCCAGCACTCTAGCGGGGGGACACGGGGAGCTGTTTTTT
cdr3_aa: CASTLAGGHGELFF

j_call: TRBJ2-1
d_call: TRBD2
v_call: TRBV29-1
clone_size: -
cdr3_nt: TGCAGCGTTCTACGAGCGGGAGGCCTCGGGTCCTACAATGAGCAGTTCTTC
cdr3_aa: CSVLRAGGLGSYNEQFF

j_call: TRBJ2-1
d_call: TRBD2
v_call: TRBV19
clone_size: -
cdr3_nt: TGTGCCAGTACCCCAGCTAGCGGGAGGTTCGATGAGCAGTTCTTC
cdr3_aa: CASTPASGRFDEQFF

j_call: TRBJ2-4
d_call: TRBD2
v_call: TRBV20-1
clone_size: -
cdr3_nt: TGCAGTGCTAATTGGGGAGGGTCCAAAAACATTCAGTACTTC
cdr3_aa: CSANWGGSKNIQYF

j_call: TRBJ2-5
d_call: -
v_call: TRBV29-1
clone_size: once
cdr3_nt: TGCAGCGTTCAACCAGGGACCCAGTACTTC
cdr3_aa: CSVQPGTQYF

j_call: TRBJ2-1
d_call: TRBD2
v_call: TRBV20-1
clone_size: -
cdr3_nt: TGCAGTGCTAGAGTTCTAGCGGGAGGGCTAAGCTCCTACAATGAGCAGTTCTTC
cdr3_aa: CSARVLAGGLSSYNEQFF

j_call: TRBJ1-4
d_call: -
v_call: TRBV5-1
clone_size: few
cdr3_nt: TGCGCCAGCAGCTCGCCGGGGAGGGGTGAAAAACTGTTTTTT
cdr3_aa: CASSSPGRGEKLFF

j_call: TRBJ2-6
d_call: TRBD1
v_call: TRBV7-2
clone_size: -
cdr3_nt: TGTGCCAGCAGCGCCCGATTACAGGGGGCATCCTCTGGGGCCAACGTCCTGACTTTC
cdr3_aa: CASSARLQGASSGANVLTF

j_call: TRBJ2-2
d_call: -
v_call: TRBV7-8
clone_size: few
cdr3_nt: TGTGCCAGCAGTCCTCCCACGGGAGCCGGGGAGCTGTTTTTT
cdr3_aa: CASSPPTGAGELFF

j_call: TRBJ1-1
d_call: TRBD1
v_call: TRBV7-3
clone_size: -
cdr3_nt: TGTGCCAGCAGCTTAAAACCCGGGACAGGGGTGAACACTGAAGCTTTCTTT
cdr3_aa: CASSLKPGTGVNTEAFF

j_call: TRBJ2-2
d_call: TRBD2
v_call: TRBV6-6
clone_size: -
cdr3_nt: TGTGCCAGCAACCCGATAGGTACTAGCGGCTTAGGCGGGGAGCTGTTTTTT
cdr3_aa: CASNPIGTSGLGGELFF

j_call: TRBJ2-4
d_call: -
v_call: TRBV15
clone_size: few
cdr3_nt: TGTGCCACCAGCAGGAGGGACTCGCTTTGGTCCAAAAACATTCAGTACTTC
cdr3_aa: CATSRRDSLWSKNIQYF

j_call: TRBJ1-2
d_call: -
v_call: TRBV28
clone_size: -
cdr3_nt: TGTGCCAGCAGTTTCAGGGAAGGCTACACCTTC
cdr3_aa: CASSFREGYTF

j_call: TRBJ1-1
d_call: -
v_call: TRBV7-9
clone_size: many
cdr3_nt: TGTGCCAGCAGCTTAGAGGGGCGGATAGACGCTTTCTTT
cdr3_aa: CASSLEGRIDAFF

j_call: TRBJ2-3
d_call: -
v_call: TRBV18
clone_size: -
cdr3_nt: TGTGCCAGCTCACCACTGCGGGGTAGCGGAGATACGCAGTATTTT
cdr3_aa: CASSPLRGSGDTQYF

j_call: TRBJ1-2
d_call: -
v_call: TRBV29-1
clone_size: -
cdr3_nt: TGCAGCGTTGTTGGGCTGGGCTATGGCTACACCTTC
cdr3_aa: CSVVGLGYGYTF

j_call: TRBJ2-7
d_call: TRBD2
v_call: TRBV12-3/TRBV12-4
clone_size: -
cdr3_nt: TGTGCCAGCAGTTTAGGCCAAGGGACTATCTACGAGCAGTACTTC
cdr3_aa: CASSLGQGTIYEQYF

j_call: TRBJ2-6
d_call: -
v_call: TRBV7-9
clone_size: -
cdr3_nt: TGTGCCAGCAGCCGGGCTGGGGCCAACGTCCTGACTTTC
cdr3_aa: CASSRAGANVLTF

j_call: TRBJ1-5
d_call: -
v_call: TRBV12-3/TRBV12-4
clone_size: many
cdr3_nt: TGTGCCAGCAGCAAGGACGGATTTAATCAGCCCCAGCATTTT
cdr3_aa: CASSKDGFNQPQHF

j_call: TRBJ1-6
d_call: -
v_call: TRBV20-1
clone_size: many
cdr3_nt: TGCAGTGCTGTTCAGAGCTCCTATAATTCACCCCTCCACTTT
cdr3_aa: CSAVQSSYNSPLHF

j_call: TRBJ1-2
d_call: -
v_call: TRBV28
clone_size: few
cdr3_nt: TGTGCCAGCAGTAAACAGGAGATCTATGGCTACACCTTC
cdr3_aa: CASSKQEIYGYTF

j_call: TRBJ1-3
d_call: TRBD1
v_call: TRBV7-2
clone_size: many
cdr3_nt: TGTGCCAGCAGCCTACAGGGGACAATTGGAAACACCATATATTTT
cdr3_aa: CASSLQGTIGNTIYF

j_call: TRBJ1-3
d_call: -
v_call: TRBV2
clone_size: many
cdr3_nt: TGTGCCATCACTCGGGGGCAGAGAAACACCATATATTTT
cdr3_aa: CAITRGQRNTIYF

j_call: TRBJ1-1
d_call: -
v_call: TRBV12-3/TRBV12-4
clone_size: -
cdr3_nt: TGTGCCAGCAGCCTATTAGCCCGTGGCACTGAAGCTTTCTTT
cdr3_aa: CASSLLARGTEAFF

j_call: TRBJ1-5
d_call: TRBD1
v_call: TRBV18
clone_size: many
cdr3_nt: TGTGCCAGCTCACCAAAAGACAGGGGCTGGGATCAGCCCCAGCATTTT
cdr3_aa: CASSPKDRGWDQPQHF

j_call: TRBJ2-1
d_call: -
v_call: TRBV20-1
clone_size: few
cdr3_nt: TGCAGTGCTAGATGGAGTAGCGGCTCCTACAATGAGCAGTTCTTC
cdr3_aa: CSARWSSGSYNEQFF